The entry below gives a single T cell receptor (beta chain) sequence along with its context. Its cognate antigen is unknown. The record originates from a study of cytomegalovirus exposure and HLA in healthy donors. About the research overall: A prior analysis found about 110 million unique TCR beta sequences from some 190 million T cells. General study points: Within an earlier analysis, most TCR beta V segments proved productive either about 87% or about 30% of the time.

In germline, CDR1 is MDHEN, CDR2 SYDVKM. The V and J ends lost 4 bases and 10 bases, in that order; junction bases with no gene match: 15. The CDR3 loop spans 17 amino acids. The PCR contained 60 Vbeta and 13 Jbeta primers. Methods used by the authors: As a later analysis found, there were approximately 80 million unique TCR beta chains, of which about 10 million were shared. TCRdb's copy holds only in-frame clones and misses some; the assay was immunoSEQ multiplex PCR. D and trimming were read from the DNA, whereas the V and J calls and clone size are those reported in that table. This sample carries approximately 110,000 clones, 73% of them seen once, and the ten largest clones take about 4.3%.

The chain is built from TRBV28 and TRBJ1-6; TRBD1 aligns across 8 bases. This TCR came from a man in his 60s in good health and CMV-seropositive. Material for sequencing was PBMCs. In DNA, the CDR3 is TGTGCCAGCAGTTCGATCATTGAAACAGGGGGTCGATCACCCCTCCACTTT. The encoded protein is CASSSIIETGGRSPLHF.